The 32 T cell receptor beta chains below come from one sample, sequenced in a study of T cells in Graves' hyperthyroidism and ophthalmopathy. The investigators amplified TCR beta CDR3 regions from RNA transcripts. When the TCR CDR3 underwent first-round RT-PCR, the HTBI primer set was used. TCRdb used MiXCR to reprocess the multiplex PCR reads, holding one entry per CDR3 protein. Of approximately 400,000 distinct CDR3 sequences in the sample, approximately 15% are singletons; the top ten hold around a quarter. Sequenced material: blood. All receptors come from a woman between 18 and 29 years old with Graves' hyperthyroidism that later progressed to Graves' ophthalmopathy.

On this clonotype itself: Since a much larger clone is just one base distant, this may be a read error. The gene calls are TRBV6-1 and TRBJ1-2; possibly TRBD1 for D (5 bases). Between the trimmed V and J ends, which lost 4 bases and 2 bases, there was a span of 17 bases. There are 16 residues in the CDR3. In germline, CDR1 is MNHNS, CDR2 SASEGT. CDR3 in amino acids: CASSGLGTGDNYGYTF. The CDR3 nucleotides read TGTGCCAGCAGTGGGTTGGGGACGGGGGACAACTATGGCTACACCTTC.

A few counts support this clonotype. V is TRBV28 and J is TRBJ2-1; 8 nucleotides align to TRBD2. V gave up 4 bases and J gave up 15 bases; unmatched junction bases: 8. Germline-derived CDR1 and CDR2 are MDHEN and SYDVKM. The CDR3 contains 12 residues. The chain's CDR3 is CASSSRTSGPFF. Written as DNA, the CDR3 is TGTGCCAGCAGTTCCAGAACTAGCGGCCCGTTCTTC.

This clonotype was seen at least ten times. CDR3 nucleotides: TGTGCCAGCAGTTCTCAGGGCTATGGCTACACCTTC. Residues: CASSSQGYGYTF. The rearrangement joins TRBV6-1 to TRBJ1-2; D might be TRBD1 (5 bases). Germline V lookup: CDR1 MNHNS, CDR2 SASEGT. This CDR3 has 12 amino acids. V was pared by 5 bases and J by 4 bases, with 8 bases between.

This clonotype was seen at least ten times. The CDR3 DNA is TGTGCCAGCAGAGGACAGCCACGGAACGAGCAGTACTTC. Amino acid sequence: CASRGQPRNEQYF. The chain joins TRBV27 to TRBJ2-7, with D perhaps matching TRBD1 (6 bases). Trimming removed 6 bases at V and 5 bases at J, with 14 bases between. The CDR3 consists of 13 residues. Looked up from germline, CDR1 is MNHEY and CDR2 is SMNVEV (reference sequence).

The table lists this clonotype with many counts. The V and J genes are TRBV2 and TRBJ2-7; 9 bases align to TRBD2. The V gene end was trimmed by 6 bases and the J gene end by 1 base; junction bases not matched to a gene: 7. CDR1 is SNHLY, CDR2 FYNNEI, per germline. The CDR3 is 15 residues long. The chain's CDR3 is CASRETSGFSYEQYF. The CDR3 DNA follows: TGTGCCAGCAGAGAGACTAGCGGATTTTCCTACGAGCAGTACTTC.

The chain is built from TRBV6-1 and TRBJ1-5, with unresolved D. CDR3 length: 15 amino acids. Trimming took off 3 bases at V and 6 bases at J, with 15 bases between the two ends. Per germline, CDR1 MNHNS and CDR2 SASEGT. The CDR3 here is CASSEALTVSQPQHF. Written as DNA, the CDR3 is TGTGCCAGCAGTGAGGCTTTAACAGTCTCTCAGCCCCAGCATTTT.

Details on this clonotype: Since a much larger clone is just one base distant, this may be a read error. The V and J genes are TRBV7-2 and TRBJ2-2; a possible D gene is TRBD2 (5 bases). Deletions cut 0 bases from V and 3 bases from J, with 8 bases between. This CDR3 contains 15 residues. Germline values: CDR1 SGHTA, CDR2 FQGNSA. Here the CDR3 reads CASSLAASHTGELFF. The CDR3 coding sequence is TGTGCCAGCAGCTTAGCCGCTAGCCACACCGGGGAGCTGTTTTTT. The whole variable domain, filled in from reference TRBV7-2 and TRBJ2-2, reads GAGVSQSPSNKVTEKGKDVELRCDPISGHTALYWYRQSLGQGLEFLIYFQGNSAPDKSGLPSDRFSAERTGGSVSTLTIQRTQQEDSAVYLCASSLAASHTGELFFGEGSRLTVL.

This clonotype was seen ten or more times. This rearrangement joins TRBV30 to TRBJ2-1; 7 bases line up with TRBD2. Trimming cost V 4 bases and J 11 bases; bases outside gene matches: 8. The germline CDR1 and CDR2 sequences are GTSNPN and SVGIG (reference sequence). The CDR3 is made up of 12 amino acids. The CDR3 reads CAWTTGGRKQFF. As DNA, the CDR3 is TGTGCCTGGACGACGGGAGGAAGAAAGCAGTTCTTC.

This clonotype was seen ten or more times. J is TRBJ2-1 and V is TRBV3-1; possibly TRBD1 for D (5 bases). V was shortened by 4 bases and J by 3 bases, with 13 bases between the two germline ends. The CDR3 has 15 residues. Germline assignment: CDR1 LGHDT and CDR2 YNNKEL (reference sequence). CDR3 loop: CASSPETAIYNEQFF. CDR3 nucleotides: TGTGCCAGCAGCCCAGAGACAGCAATCTACAATGAGCAGTTCTTC.

This clonotype has ten or more counts. The chain carries TRBV27 and TRBJ2-3; no clear D gene. There are 15 residues in the CDR3. The V end lost 2 bases, the J end lost 0 bases, and 9 bases lay between the germline ends. Germline loops: CDR1 MNHEY, CDR2 SMNVEV (reference sequence). CDR3 loop: CASSLEVSSTDTQYF. In DNA form, the CDR3 reads TGTGCCAGCAGTTTAGAAGTCTCAAGCACAGATACGCAGTATTTT.

This clonotype appeared many times. V is TRBV7-6 and J is TRBJ1-5; D is unclear. The CDR3 consists of 13 residues. V was pared by 5 bases and J by 5 bases, with 10 bases between. CDR1 SGHVS and CDR2 FNYEAQ come from the germline V gene. The CDR3 region is CASSRFVDQPQHF. CDR3 in DNA: TGTGCCAGCAGCCGTTTCGTTGATCAGCCCCAGCATTTT.

This clonotype was counted at least ten times. This sequence joins TRBV6-6 and TRBJ2-1, with 8 positions matching TRBD2. Germline V gene sequence: CDR1 MNHNY, CDR2 SVGAGI (reference sequence). This CDR3 is 15 amino acids long. V lost 2 bases, J lost 3 bases, and 3 bases stayed unmatched. The CDR3: CASSYEAGDYNEQFF. The CDR3 DNA reads as TGTGCCAGCAGTTACGAAGCGGGAGACTACAATGAGCAGTTCTTC.

This clonotype showed up many times. The V call is TRBV2, the J call TRBJ2-1; the D gene is possibly TRBD2 (6 bases). Germline V lookup: CDR1 SNHLY, CDR2 FYNNEI. The CDR3 contains 14 residues. The V gene lost 7 bases and the J gene lost 3 bases, with 13 bases spanning the gap. For the CDR3, the DNA is TGTGCCAGCACCGGGACTGGTCGCTACAATGAGCAGTTCTTC. Its protein is CASTGTGRYNEQFF.

This clonotype appeared many times. V is TRBV6-1 and J is TRBJ1-2; no clear D gene. Germline V gives CDR1 MNHNS, CDR2 SASEGT. The length of the CDR3 is 11 residues. Trimming removed 3 bases from V and 7 bases from J, with 6 bases in between. This CDR3 is CASSDIFGYTF. For the CDR3, the DNA is TGTGCCAGCAGTGACATATTTGGCTACACCTTC.

This clonotype has more than one count but fewer than ten. This sequence joins TRBV4-2 and TRBJ2-1; no clear D. CDR3 length equals 16 residues. With 0 bases removed from V and 7 bases from J, the gap between germline ends came to 16 bases. Germline V lookup: CDR1 LGHNA, CDR2 YNFKEQ. The CDR3 protein is CASSQDPQSPRNEQFF. CDR3 nucleotides: TGTGCCAGCAGCCAAGATCCGCAGTCCCCCCGGAATGAGCAGTTCTTC.

At least ten counts were recorded for this clonotype. This chain connects TRBV7-9 to TRBJ2-7, with 7 bases aligning to TRBD2. This CDR3 contains 17 residues. Germline loops: CDR1 SEHNR, CDR2 FQNEAQ (reference sequence). Unmatched junction bases numbered 14, after V lost 4 bases and J lost 2 bases. The CDR3 DNA follows: TGTGCCAGCAGCTGGGCAGAGTCGCGGGAGTTACCCTACGAGCAGTACTTC. It specifies CASSWAESRELPYEQYF.

V gene TRBV14 combines with J gene TRBJ1-4; perhaps TRBD1 as D (5 bases). Deletions cut 4 bases from V and 8 bases from J, with 17 bases between. CDR1 and CDR2 from the germline V gene are SGHDN and FVKESK. This CDR3 contains 15 residues. CDR3 loop: CASSRVGVFGEKLFF. The CDR3 bases are TGTGCCAGCAGCCGCGTGGGGGTCTTCGGCGAAAAACTGTTTTTT. Using reference TRBV14 and TRBJ1-4 for the parts outside the CDR3, the full variable domain is EAGVTQFPSHSVIEKGQTVTLRCDPISGHDNLYWYRRVMGKEIKFLLHFVKESKQDESGMPNNRFLAERTGGTYSTLKVQPAELEDSGVYFCASSRVGVFGEKLFFGSGTQLSVL.

Many counts were recorded for this clonotype. This chain connects TRBV11-2 to TRBJ2-5; TRBD2 aligns across 10 bases. In germline, CDR1 is SGHAT, CDR2 FQNNGV. V lost 1 base and J lost 4; bases outside the gene matches: 12. The CDR3 covers 18 residues. The CDR3 region has the DNA TGTGCCAGCAGCTTAGTTGGGCCTAGCGGGAGAGGGGGAGAGACCCAGTACTTC. This sequence encodes CASSLVGPSGRGGETQYF. Variable domain in full (rest from reference TRBV11-2 and TRBJ2-5): EAGVAQSPRYKIIEKRQSVAFWCNPISGHATLYWYQQILGQGPKLLIQFQNNGVVDDSQLPKDRFSAERLKGVDSTLKIQPAKLEDSAVYLCASSLVGPSGRGGETQYFGPGTRLLVL.

The chain carries TRBV29-1 and TRBJ1-5; a weak D match, TRBD1 (5 bases). This CDR3 contains 13 residues. Germline lookup yields CDR1 SQVTM and CDR2 ANQGSEA. Deletions cut 6 bases from V and 4 bases from J, with 13 bases between. As DNA, the CDR3 is TGCAGCGTAGAGGAGGGGAGGAATCAGCCCCAGCATTTT. Protein sequence: CSVEEGRNQPQHF.

This chain's CDR3 is CASSLAGGIHTGELFF. The CDR3 DNA is TGTGCCAGCAGCTTGGCCGGAGGGATACACACCGGGGAGCTGTTTTTT. This chain uses TRBV7-9 with TRBJ2-2; D is perhaps TRBD2 (6 bases). The ends were cut back, 3 bases at V and 3 bases at J, with 14 bases in the middle. The CDR3 length is 16 residues. Germline V gives CDR1 SEHNR, CDR2 FQNEAQ (reference sequence). Filled out from reference TRBV7-9 and TRBJ2-2, the complete variable domain reads DTGVSQNPRHKITKRGQNVTFRCDPISEHNRLYWYRQTLGQGPEFLTYFQNEAQLEKSRLLSDRFSAERPKGSFSTLEIQRTEQGDSAMYLCASSLAGGIHTGELFFGEGSRLTVL.

This chain connects TRBV4-1 to TRBJ2-7; no reliable D call. The V end was cut by 3 bases, the J end by 1 base, with 10 bases between. The CDR3 is made up of 14 amino acids. Germline loops: CDR1 MGHRA, CDR2 YSYEKL. The CDR3 DNA follows: TGCGCCAGCAGCCACCCACCCCAGTCCTACGAGCAGTACTTC. As protein: CASSHPPQSYEQYF.

This clonotype showed up many times. The V and J genes are TRBV28 and TRBJ2-1; TRBD2 matches at 8 bases. Trimming at V came to 6 bases and at J to 3 bases, leaving 7 bases not matched to a gene. Germline CDR1 MDHEN, CDR2 SYDVKM. This CDR3 spans 15 amino acids. The CDR3 loop is CASRFQAGDYNEQFF. CDR3 bases: TGTGCCAGCAGATTTCAAGCGGGAGACTACAATGAGCAGTTCTTC.

V usage is TRBV19 and J usage is TRBJ2-1; D might be TRBD2 (6 bases). Per germline, CDR1 LNHDA and CDR2 SQIVND (reference sequence). V lost 2 bases and J 4 bases, leaving 12 bases between the germline ends. The CDR3 spans 15 residues. Here the CDR3 DNA reads TGTGCCAGTAGTATACTGCGGGAAGGATACAATGAGCAGTTCTTC. This codes for CASSILREGYNEQFF.

The chain recombines TRBV28 with TRBJ1-2, with D tentatively TRBD1 (6 bases). CDR1 is MDHEN and CDR2 is SYDVKM in the germline V gene. The CDR3 has 15 residues. Trimming shortened V by 6 bases and J by 4 bases, and 18 bases separated the two germline ends. CDR3 in amino acids: CASRKRGGGGYGYTF. The CDR3 DNA is TGTGCCAGCAGAAAAAGGGGGGGCGGCGGCTATGGCTACACCTTC.

This clonotype was detected only a few times. CDR3 loop: CASSYPNRDRQTNEKLFF. CDR3 DNA: TGTGCCAGCAGTTACCCCAACCGGGACAGACAAACTAATGAAAAACTGTTTTTT. The J gene is TRBJ1-4, the V gene TRBV6-5; 7 nucleotides line up with TRBD1. The CDR3 spans 18 residues. With V trimmed by 2 bases and J by 1 base, 10 bases remained unmatched. The germline gives CDR1 MNHEY, CDR2 SVGAGI.

The sample holds many counts of this clonotype. The genes are TRBV12-3 or TRBV12-4 and TRBJ2-7; 7 nucleotides align to TRBD1. This CDR3 is built from 13 residues. Germline trimming cut 2 bases from V and 2 bases from J; bases unmatched to any gene: 0. The DNA for the CDR3 is TGTGCCAGCAGTTTAACAGGGGCCTACGAGCAGTACTTC. This gives the protein CASSLTGAYEQYF.

This clonotype was detected ten times or more. The chain is built from TRBV29-1 and TRBJ2-1; 9 bases are a match to TRBD2. With 0 bases clipped from V and 7 bases from J, the junction kept 4 bases outside the gene matches. This CDR3 is built from 14 residues. Germline V CDR1 and CDR2: SQVTM, ANQGSEA. CDR3 sequence: CSVEDGREGNEQFF. The DNA for the CDR3 is TGCAGCGTTGAAGATGGGCGGGAGGGAAATGAGCAGTTCTTC.

In its sample, this clonotype was seen a few times. The rearrangement links TRBV19 to TRBJ1-5, with TRBD1 identical over 9 bases. V dropped 6 bases and J dropped 3; count of bases not matched to a gene: 12. The CDR3 extends over 17 amino acids. Germline CDR1 LNHDA, CDR2 SQIVND (reference sequence). The DNA for the CDR3 is TGTGCCAGTAGCACAGGGGGCGCAGGGCTGAACAATCAGCCCCAGCATTTT. Encoded protein: CASSTGGAGLNNQPQHF.

The chain is built from TRBV20-1 and TRBJ1-2, with TRBD1 matching over 8 bases. Germline V gene data show CDR1 as DFQATT and CDR2 as SNEGSKA (reference sequence). This CDR3 spans 13 amino acids. The junction had 1 base not matched to a gene; V was cut back by 0 bases and J by 4 bases. CDR3 sequence: CSARDQGAYGYTF. CDR3 nucleotides: TGCAGTGCTAGAGATCAGGGGGCCTATGGCTACACCTTC.

This clonotype occurred many times. J is TRBJ2-7 and V is TRBV28; D unresolved. Germline CDR1 reads MDHEN; CDR2 reads SYDVKM. Trimming removed 2 bases at V and 0 bases at J, with 8 bases between. CDR3 length equals 14 residues. CDR3 DNA: TGTGCCAGCAGTTTAACTGTGGCCTCCTACGAGCAGTACTTC. It codes for CASSLTVASYEQYF.

The CDR3 protein is CASRYGQGAGELFF. The CDR3 DNA follows: TGTGCCAGCAGATACGGACAGGGGGCCGGGGAGCTGTTTTTT. The J gene is TRBJ2-2, the V gene TRBV6-2 or TRBV6-3; TRBD1 agrees at 10 bases. CDR1 MNHEY and CDR2 SVGEGT come from the germline V gene. The trim removed 6 bases at V and 6 bases at J, leaving 4 bases unmatched. CDR3 length: 14 amino acids.

This clonotype has just one count. The V gene is TRBV20-1, the J gene TRBJ2-5; TRBD2 matches 10 bases. The V segment lost 0 bases and the J segment 5 bases; nucleotides outside the gene matches: 9. The CDR3 sequence is 16 residues long. From germline, CDR1 is DFQATT and CDR2 SNEGSKA (reference sequence). The CDR3 nucleotides are TGCAGTGCTAGAGATCGGGCTAGCGGGAGTACGGAGACCCAGTACTTC. Translated: CSARDRASGSTETQYF.